Sequencing of this T cell receptor (beta chain) was carried out in a study of tumour-infiltrating T cells in Burkitt lymphoma. Study-level information: The Burkitt lymphoma cohort spanned all epidemiological subtypes.

Note on this clone: No antigen is known for it.

CDR1 is SNHLY and CDR2 is FYNNEI in the germline V gene. The CDR3 length is 14 residues. With 7 bases removed from V and 7 bases from J, the gap between germline ends came to 17 bases. Sequencing was performed with immunoSEQ multiplex PCR; in TCRdb, only in-frame clones are kept and a portion is missing. The sample has around 46,000 clones, less than 35% seen once. Whole-study results and caveats: Several public clonotypes were shared across many Burkitt lymphoma patients.

The J gene is TRBJ1-5, the V gene TRBV2; possible D gene TRBD1, 6 bases. This receptor was obtained from a human donor with Burkitt lymphoma. Sequencing was done on a sample of tumor tissue. Here the CDR3 DNA reads TGTGCCAGCAAGTCCCAAGGGGGGGGCCAGCCCCAGCATTTT. Its translation: CASKSQGGGQPQHF.